The rows below give T cell receptor beta chains drawn from one sample of a study of PD-1 blockade in classical Hodgkin lymphoma. Profiled with immunoSEQ multiplex PCR; TCRdb holds only in-frame clones, not every one. The data show about 2,400 clones, less than 85% seen once. The sample was CD8+ T cells from blood, taken at baseline. Receptor source: a human donor with classical Hodgkin lymphoma. The CDR3 runs from the conserved cysteine through the conserved F or W. A D gene is named only where the DNA matches it firmly.

D gene: -
V gene: TRBV7-2
CDR3 protein: CASSTGRGAREQYF

D gene: TRBD1
V gene: TRBV9
CDR3 protein: CASSDSLRQGTSNEQFF

D gene: -
V gene: TRBV4-1
CDR3 protein: CASSQEQAEQETQYF

D gene: -
V gene: TRBV7-1
CDR3 protein: CASSPRGSQETQYF

D gene: -
V gene: TRBV9
CDR3 protein: CASSVALRGGYTF

D gene: -
V gene: TRBV6-5
CDR3 protein: CASNPIWSYNEQFF

D gene: TRBD1
V gene: TRBV28
CDR3 protein: CASSQTGAGQPQHF

D gene: -
V gene: TRBV29-1
CDR3 protein: CSVEGQGGLHYNEQFF

D gene: -
V gene: TRBV30
CDR3 protein: CAWSPGNYGYTF

D gene: -
V gene: TRBV6-6
CDR3 protein: CASSQEDRPLGEGYTF

D gene: -
V gene: TRBV7-2
CDR3 protein: CASSPRGSQETQYF

D gene: TRBD2
V gene: TRBV6-5
CDR3 protein: CASSYSPGGVDTQYF

D gene: -
V gene: TRBV6-5
CDR3 protein: CASSYSEDTEAFF

D gene: -
V gene: TRBV6-1
CDR3 protein: CASSGPGGKTEAFF

D gene: -
V gene: TRBV28
CDR3 protein: CASSSTVLRTVLLNTEAFF

D gene: TRBD1
V gene: TRBV16
CDR3 protein: CASSQGQGNNEKLFF

D gene: -
V gene: TRBV5-4
CDR3 protein: CASSLGVGRRLSGELFF

D gene: -
V gene: TRBV27
CDR3 protein: CASSFQGYQETQYF

D gene: -
V gene: TRBV11-2
CDR3 protein: CASSFEAVWWDQETQYF

D gene: -
V gene: TRBV28
CDR3 protein: CASSFVAGTDTQYF